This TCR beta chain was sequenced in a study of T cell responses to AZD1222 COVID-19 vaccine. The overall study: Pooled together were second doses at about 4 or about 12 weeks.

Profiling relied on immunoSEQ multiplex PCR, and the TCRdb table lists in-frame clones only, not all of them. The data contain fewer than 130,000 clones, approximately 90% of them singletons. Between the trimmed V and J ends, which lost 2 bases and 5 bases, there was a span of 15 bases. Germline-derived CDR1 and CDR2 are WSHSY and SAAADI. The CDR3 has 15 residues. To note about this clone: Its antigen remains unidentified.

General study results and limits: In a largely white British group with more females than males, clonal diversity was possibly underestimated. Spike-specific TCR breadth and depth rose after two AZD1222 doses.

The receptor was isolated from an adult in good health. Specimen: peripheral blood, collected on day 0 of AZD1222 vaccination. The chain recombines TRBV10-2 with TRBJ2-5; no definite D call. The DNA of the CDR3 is TGCGCCAGCAGTGAGACGGAACGAGCCCGGGAGACCCAGTACTTC. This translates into CASSETERARETQYF.